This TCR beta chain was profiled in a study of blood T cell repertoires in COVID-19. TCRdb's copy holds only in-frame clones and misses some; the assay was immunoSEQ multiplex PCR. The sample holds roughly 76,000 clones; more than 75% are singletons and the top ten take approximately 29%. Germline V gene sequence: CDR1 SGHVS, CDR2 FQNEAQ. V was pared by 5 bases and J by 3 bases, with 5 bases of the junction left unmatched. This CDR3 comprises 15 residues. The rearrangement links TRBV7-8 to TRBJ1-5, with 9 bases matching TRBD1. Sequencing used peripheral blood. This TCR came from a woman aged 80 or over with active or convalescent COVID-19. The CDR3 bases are TGTGCCAGCAGCGCCGGGACAGGGAACAATCAGCCCCAGCATTTT. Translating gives CASSAGTGNNQPQHF.